This paragraph covers one T cell receptor (beta chain) sequence. Its antigen is undetermined. Produced via immunoSEQ multiplex PCR; TCRdb's table is partial and in-frame only. The data contain fewer than 110,000 clones, 75% to 95% of them singletons. The data stem from a study of OX40 agonist ivuxolimab in advanced cancers. Study-level information: It was permissible to have had prior anti-PD-1, anti-PD-L1 or anti-CTLA-4 therapy, and around 40% had some.

Study-wide results and caveats: The authors did not determine the antigen specificity of the expanded peripheral T cells. Clonal expansion was among the lowest in partial responders at 0.1-3.0 mg/kg, especially CD8+.

The specimen was CD4+ or CD8+ T cells sorted from blood, collected in a trial of the OX40 agonist ivuxolimab. This clonotype was sampled from an adult with an advanced solid tumor such as melanoma, head and neck, liver or kidney cancer.

As DNA, the CDR3 is TGTGCCAGCAGCTTAGATAGCACACAGGGCCTATACTATGGCTACACCTTC. It encodes CASSLDSTQGLYYGYTF. The chain employs TRBV11-2 and TRBJ1-2; weak D call: TRBD1 (6 bases). Trimming took off 0 bases at V and 3 bases at J, with 17 bases between the two ends. CDR3 length: 17 amino acids. From germline, CDR1 is SGHAT and CDR2 FQNNGV.